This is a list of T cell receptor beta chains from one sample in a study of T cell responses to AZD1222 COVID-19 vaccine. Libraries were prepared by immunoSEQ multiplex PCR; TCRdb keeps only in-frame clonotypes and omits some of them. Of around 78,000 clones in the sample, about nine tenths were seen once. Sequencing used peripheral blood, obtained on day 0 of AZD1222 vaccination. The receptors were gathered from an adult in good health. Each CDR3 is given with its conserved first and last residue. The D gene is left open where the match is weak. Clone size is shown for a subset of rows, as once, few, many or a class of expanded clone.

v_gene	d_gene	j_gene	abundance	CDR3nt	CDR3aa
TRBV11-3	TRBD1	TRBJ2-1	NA	TGTGCCAGCGGCGGGACAGGGGGCTCGGGAGTCTATGAGCAGTTCTTC	CASGGTGGSGVYEQFF
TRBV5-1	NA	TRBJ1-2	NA	TGCGCCAGCAGCTCAGACAGAGGCTACACCTTC	CASSSDRGYTF
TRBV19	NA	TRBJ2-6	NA	TGTGCCAGTAGTATAACCGCTGGGGACCTCTCTGGGGCCAACGTCCTGACTTTC	CASSITAGDLSGANVLTF
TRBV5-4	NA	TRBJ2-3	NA	TGTGCCAGCACTGGAAGTTCAGATACGCAGTATTTT	CASTGSSDTQYF
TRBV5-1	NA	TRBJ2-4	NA	TGCGCCAGCAGCCCCGGGATGTCCAAAAACATTCAGTACTTC	CASSPGMSKNIQYF
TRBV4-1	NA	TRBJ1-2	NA	TGCGCCAGCAGCCCACGATCCCTACTCCTGCGCTCCTGGGCTAACACCTTC	CASSPRSLLLRSWANTF
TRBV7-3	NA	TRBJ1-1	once	TGTGCCAGCAGCTTATCTGGGCAGAACACTGAAGCTTTCTTT	CASSLSGQNTEAFF
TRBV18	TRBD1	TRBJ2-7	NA	TGTGCCAGCTCACCAGGGACAGGCCGCGAGCAGTACTTC	CASSPGTGREQYF
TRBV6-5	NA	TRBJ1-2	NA	TGTGCCAGCAGTTACTCGTTAGGGGACTATGGCTACACCTTC	CASSYSLGDYGYTF
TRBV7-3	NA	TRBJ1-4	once	TGTGCCAGCAGCCGTCGCAGGGAGGCTAATGAAAAACTGTTTTTT	CASSRRREANEKLFF
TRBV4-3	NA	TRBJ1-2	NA	TGCGCCAGCAGCCAATTACAAACAGCCGTGAGGCCTGGCTACACCTTC	CASSQLQTAVRPGYTF
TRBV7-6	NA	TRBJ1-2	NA	TGTGCCAGCAGCTTATTGCGTCAGAGCCCCTATGGCTACACCTTC	CASSLLRQSPYGYTF
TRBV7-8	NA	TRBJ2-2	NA	TGTGCCAGCAGCCCTCACAGGGACACCGGGGAGCTGTTTTTT	CASSPHRDTGELFF
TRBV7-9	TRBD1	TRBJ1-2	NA	TGTGCCAGCAGCATGACAGGGGTCTATGGCTACACCTTC	CASSMTGVYGYTF
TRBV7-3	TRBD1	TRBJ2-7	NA	TGTGCCAGCAGGGGACAGGGTCCTACGAAGCAGTACTTC	CASRGQGPTKQYF
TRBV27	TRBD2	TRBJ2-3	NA	TGTGCCAGCAGTTTAAGAAGCGGGGCTAGCACAGATACGCAGTATTTT	CASSLRSGASTDTQYF
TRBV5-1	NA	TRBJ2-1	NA	TGCGCCAGCAGCTTCACGGGGTCTGCTGCCGGGGGTCCCGATGAGCAGTTCTTC	CASSFTGSAAGGPDEQFF
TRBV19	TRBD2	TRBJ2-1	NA	TGTGCCAGTAGTTTAGCGGGAGCAGCCTACAATGAGCAGTTCTTC	CASSLAGAAYNEQFF
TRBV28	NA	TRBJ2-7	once	TGTGCCAGCAGTTTACGTTCTTACGAGCAGTACTTC	CASSLRSYEQYF
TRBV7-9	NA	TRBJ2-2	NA	TGTGCCAGCAGCTTGAGGAAGAACACGAACACCGGGGAGCTGTTTTTT	CASSLRKNTNTGELFF
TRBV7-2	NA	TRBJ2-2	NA	TGTGCCAGCAGCCCCTCCCCGGGTAGAAAGACCGGGGAGCTGTTTTTT	CASSPSPGRKTGELFF
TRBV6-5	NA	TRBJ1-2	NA	TGTGCCAGCGGCGACGGACGACATGGCTACACCTTC	CASGDGRHGYTF